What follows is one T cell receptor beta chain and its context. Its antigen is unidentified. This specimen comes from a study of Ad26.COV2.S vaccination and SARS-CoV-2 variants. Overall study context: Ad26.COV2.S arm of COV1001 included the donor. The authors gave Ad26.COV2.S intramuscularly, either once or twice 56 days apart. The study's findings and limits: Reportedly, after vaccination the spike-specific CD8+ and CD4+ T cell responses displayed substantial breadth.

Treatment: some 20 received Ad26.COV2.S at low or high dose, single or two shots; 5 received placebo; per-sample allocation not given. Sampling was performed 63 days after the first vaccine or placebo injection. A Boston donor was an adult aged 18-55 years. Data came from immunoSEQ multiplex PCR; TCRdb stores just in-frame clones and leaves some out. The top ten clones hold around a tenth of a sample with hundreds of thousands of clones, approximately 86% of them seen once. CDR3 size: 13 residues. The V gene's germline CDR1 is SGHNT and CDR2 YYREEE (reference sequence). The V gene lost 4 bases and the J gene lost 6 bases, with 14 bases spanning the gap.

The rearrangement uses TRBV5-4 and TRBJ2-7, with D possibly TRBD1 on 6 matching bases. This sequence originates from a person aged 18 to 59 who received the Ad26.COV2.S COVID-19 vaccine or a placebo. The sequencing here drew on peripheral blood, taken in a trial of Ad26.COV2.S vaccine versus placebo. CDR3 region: CASSPTTGVEQYF. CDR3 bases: TGTGCCAGCAGCCCAACGACAGGAGTCGAGCAGTACTTC.